This entry lists 12 T cell receptor beta chains sequenced from one sample in a study of chemoradiotherapy in HPV16-positive cancers. Profiled with immunoSEQ multiplex PCR; TCRdb holds only in-frame clones, not every one. The table lists around 40,000 clones, under 80% of them singletons, with under 5.5% in the top ten. Specimen: blood, collected from a patient who underwent chemoradiotherapy. Receptors were obtained from a human donor with HPV-associated anogenital cancer.

This chain connects TRBV10-3 to TRBJ2-5; TRBD2 matches 9 bases. Germline V CDR1 and CDR2: ENHRY, SYGVKD. The CDR3 is 16 amino acids. Losses at the gene ends were 7 bases for V and 1 base for J; bases not matched to a gene: 10. The CDR3 region is CAINQGAGGAQETQYF. The CDR3, as DNA: TGTGCCATCAATCAAGGAGCGGGGGGAGCCCAAGAGACCCAGTACTTC.

The chain recombines TRBV9 with TRBJ1-1; no reliable D call. This CDR3 contains 13 residues. CDR1 and CDR2 (germline): SGDLS, YYNGEE. V lost 2 bases and J lost 1, with 6 bases in between. CDR3 amino acids: CASSVSPNTEAFF. In nucleotides, the CDR3 is TGTGCCAGCAGCGTCTCCCCGAACACTGAAGCTTTCTTT. Complete variable domain (other parts from reference TRBV9 and TRBJ1-1): DSGVTQTPKHLITATGQRVTLRCSPRSGDLSVYWYQQSLDQGLQFLIQYYNGEERAKGNILERFSAQQFPDLHSELNLSSLELGDSALYFCASSVSPNTEAFFGQGTRLTVV.

This clone has more than one count but fewer than ten. J is TRBJ1-1 and V is TRBV6-6; D remains unclear. V gave up 4 bases and J gave up 0 bases, with 6 bases separating them. Germline CDR1 is MNHNY and CDR2 is SVGAGI (reference sequence). This CDR3 has 13 amino acids. Written as DNA, the CDR3 is TGTGCCAGCAGTTGGGGATTGAACACTGAAGCTTTCTTT. Its translation is CASSWGLNTEAFF.

The chain recombines TRBV27 with TRBJ2-2; a possible D gene is TRBD1 (6 bases). Germline CDR1 is MNHEY and CDR2 is SMNVEV (reference sequence). The CDR3 runs to 13 residues. V lost 7 bases and J 8 bases, leaving 14 bases between the germline ends. Written as DNA, the CDR3 is TGTGCCAGCACCCGCCCAGGGGCAGGGGAGCTGTTTTTT. This codes for CASTRPGAGELFF.

Here the CDR3 reads CASSQGAARGLSQPQHF. Written as DNA, the CDR3 is TGCGCCAGCAGCCAAGGTGCGGCCAGGGGGCTTTCTCAGCCCCAGCATTTT. V and J are TRBV4-1 and TRBJ1-5; 8 bases match TRBD1. Germline V gene data show CDR1 as MGHRA and CDR2 as YSYEKL. V shed 1 base and J 6 bases; nucleotides not matched to a gene: 11. The length of the CDR3 is 17 residues.

This chain connects TRBV7-8 to TRBJ1-3; D remains ambiguous. Trimming cost V 1 base and J 7 bases, with 5 bases left between them. The length of the CDR3 is 12 residues. CDR1 SGHVS and CDR2 FQNEAQ come from the germline V gene. Here the CDR3 DNA reads TGTGCCAGCAGCTTAGACGGGAACACCATATATTTT. This translates into CASSLDGNTIYF.

This chain links TRBV6-5 with TRBJ2-7; possibly TRBD1 or TRBD2 for D (5 bases each). The V gene's germline CDR1 is MNHEY and CDR2 SVGAGI. CDR3 size: 15 residues. V was cut by 6 bases and J by 7 bases, with 22 bases left in between. In DNA form, the CDR3 reads TGTGCCAGCAGCCAACTCTGGGGGATAGGTAATGAGCAGTACTTC. Its translation is CASSQLWGIGNEQYF.

The chain links TRBV12-5 to TRBJ2-7; TRBD1 matches at 8 bases. The CDR3 runs to 16 residues. The junction had 11 bases not matched to a gene; V was cut back by 3 bases and J by 4 bases. In germline, CDR1 is LGHNT, CDR2 FRNRAP. CDR3 sequence (DNA): TGTGCTAGTGGTTTATTTCAGGGGGCTAAGTTTTACGAGCAGTACTTC. Protein: CASGLFQGAKFYEQYF.

This clone was observed a handful of times. The genes are TRBV7-2 and TRBJ2-2; TRBD2 matches at 10 bases. In germline, CDR1 is SGHTA, CDR2 FQGNSA. This CDR3 is built from 16 residues. The V gene end was trimmed by 1 base and the J gene end by 5 bases; junction bases not matched to a gene: 4. The CDR3 loop reads CASSLVLAGLTGELFF. The CDR3 DNA sequence: TGTGCCAGCAGCTTAGTACTAGCGGGGCTGACCGGGGAGCTGTTTTTT.

The chain joins TRBV18 to TRBJ1-1; 8 bases line up with TRBD1. V was pared by 2 bases and J by 5 bases, with 4 bases of the junction left unmatched. Germline values: CDR1 KGHSH, CDR2 LQKENI. The CDR3 totals 14 residues. CDR3 sequence reads: CASSPNRGETEAFF. CDR3 nucleotide sequence: TGTGCCAGCTCACCAAACAGGGGGGAGACTGAAGCTTTCTTT.

This clone was picked up one time. The chain has TRBV5-1 and TRBJ1-1, with D perhaps matching TRBD1 (5 bases). Germline-derived CDR1 and CDR2 are SGHRS and YFSETQ. Trimming took off 0 bases at V and 3 bases at J, with 12 bases between the two ends. The CDR3 runs to 15 residues. This CDR3 is CASSLVGGRDTEAFF. DNA for the CDR3: TGCGCCAGCAGCTTGGTGGGGGGGAGGGACACTGAAGCTTTCTTT.

V and J are TRBV5-4 and TRBJ1-2; D is perhaps TRBD1 (5 bases). Looked up from germline, CDR1 is SGHNT and CDR2 is YYREEE (reference sequence). The CDR3 runs to 16 residues. Trimming took 1 base from V and 4 from J, leaving 17 bases between them. The CDR3 here is CASSLRGQGIAYGYTF. The CDR3 DNA reads TGTGCCAGCAGCTTGAGAGGCCAGGGCATCGCCTATGGCTACACCTTC.